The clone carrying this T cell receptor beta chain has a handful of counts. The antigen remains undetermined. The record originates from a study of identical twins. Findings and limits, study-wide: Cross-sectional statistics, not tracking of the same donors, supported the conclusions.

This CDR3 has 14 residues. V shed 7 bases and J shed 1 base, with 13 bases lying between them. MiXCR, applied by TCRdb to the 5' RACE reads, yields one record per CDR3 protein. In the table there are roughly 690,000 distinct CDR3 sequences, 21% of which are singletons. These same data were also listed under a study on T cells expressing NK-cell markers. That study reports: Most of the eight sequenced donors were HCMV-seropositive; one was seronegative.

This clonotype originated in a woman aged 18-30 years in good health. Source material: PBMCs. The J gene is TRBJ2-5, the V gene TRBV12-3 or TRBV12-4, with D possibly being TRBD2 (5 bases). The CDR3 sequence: CASTRAGGQETQYF. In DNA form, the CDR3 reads TGTGCCAGCACTAGGGCCGGAGGCCAAGAGACCCAGTACTTC.